This entry describes one TCR beta chain. Other DNA sequences in this specimen translate into the identical CDR3. Profiled with immunoSEQ multiplex PCR; TCRdb holds only in-frame clones, not every one. The table has 150,000 or so clones, around 96% seen once. These data originate in a study of control samples from healthy donors and cancer patients. V lost 1 base and J lost 5; bases outside the gene matches: 5. CDR1 and CDR2 (germline): SEHNR, FQNEAQ (reference sequence). The CDR3 extends over 15 amino acids. The chain couples TRBV7-9 to TRBJ1-1, with 9 bases lining up with TRBD1. The receptor's source is a man aged 40-55 years in good health. Sequencing input: blood. The CDR3 DNA is TGTGCCAGCAGCTTAGGGGACAGGGAGGGAACTGAAGCTTTCTTT. Translation: CASSLGDREGTEAFF.